Listed below are T cell receptor beta chains from one sample, sequenced in a study of lymphopenia after photon versus proton radiotherapy. TCRdb's copy holds only in-frame clones and misses some; the assay was immunoSEQ multiplex PCR. The data contain some 170,000 clones, around 85% of them singletons. The sample was peripheral blood, taken from a patient treated with photon-based radiotherapy. Receptors were obtained from a man in his forties or fifties with gastric cancer. The CDR3 runs from the conserved cysteine through the conserved F or W. D genes are given only for firm matches. Expanded clones get a size class; other rows say once, few or many, or leave the size out.

>few|NA|TRBJ1-2|TRBV6-1
CASSEQGRDGYTF
TGTGCCAGCAGTGAACAGGGTAGGGATGGCTACACCTTC
>NA|NA|TRBJ1-2|TRBV5-4
CASSFDGDYGYTF
TGTGCCAGCAGCTTCGACGGGGACTATGGCTACACCTTC
>NA|TRBD1|TRBJ1-2|TRBV5-6
CASSRQGKDGYTF
TGTGCCAGCAGCCGACAGGGGAAAGATGGCTACACCTTC
>NA|TRBD2|TRBJ2-1|TRBV5-4
CASSSTLGLENEQFF
TGTGCCAGCAGCTCGACCCTGGGACTAGAGAATGAGCAGTTCTTC
>NA|NA|TRBJ1-4|TRBV7-9
CASSLVGGGEKLFF
TGTGCCAGCAGCTTAGTTGGAGGGGGTGAAAAACTGTTTTTT
>NA|NA|TRBJ1-1|TRBV27
CASSSALPRGAEAFF
TGTGCCAGCAGTTCGGCACTCCCCAGGGGCGCTGAGGCTTTCTTT
>few|NA|TRBJ2-3|TRBV10-2
CASSRRDSAADTQYF
TGCGCCAGCAGCCGAAGAGATAGCGCCGCAGATACGCAGTATTTT
>NA|TRBD1|TRBJ1-1|TRBV7-2
CASRLTGGETEAFF
TGTGCCAGCAGGCTCACAGGGGGCGAGACTGAAGCTTTCTTT
>NA|TRBD2|TRBJ2-5|TRBV7-6
CASSLALAGPPQETQYF
TGTGCCAGCAGCTTAGCACTAGCGGGCCCTCCCCAAGAGACCCAGTACTTC
>NA|NA|TRBJ2-5|TRBV5-1
CASSPDSTTRQETQYF
TGCGCCAGCAGCCCCGACTCGACTACTCGCCAAGAGACCCAGTACTTC
>NA|NA|TRBJ2-7|TRBV6-4
CASSYSRLTYEQYF
TGTGCCAGCAGTTACTCTAGATTAACCTACGAGCAGTACTTC
>NA|TRBD2|TRBJ2-1|TRBV5-1
CASRLGGTSGSMDEQFF
TGCGCCAGCAGACTCGGGGGGACTAGCGGGAGTATGGATGAGCAGTTCTTC
>once|NA|TRBJ2-7|TRBV28
CASSQGFPNEQYF
TGTGCCAGCAGCCAGGGATTTCCAAACGAGCAGTACTTC
>NA|NA|TRBJ2-1|TRBV7-2
CASAMSYNEQFF
TGTGCCAGCGCCATGTCCTACAATGAGCAGTTCTTC
>NA|TRBD2|TRBJ2-7|TRBV7-2
CASSLVLAGVGEQYF
TGTGCCAGCAGCTTAGTGTTAGCGGGAGTGGGCGAGCAGTACTTC
>once|TRBD1|TRBJ2-1|TRBV4-1
CASSQDRGDEQFF
TGCGCCAGCAGCCAGGACAGGGGCGATGAGCAGTTCTTC
>NA|NA|TRBJ2-5|TRBV7-9
CASSLVDLQETQYF
TGTGCCAGCAGCTTAGTGGACCTACAAGAGACCCAGTACTTC
>NA|TRBD1|TRBJ2-5|TRBV30
CAWSVGTGTTETQYF
TGTGCCTGGAGTGTCGGGACAGGAACGACAGAGACCCAGTACTTC
>NA|TRBD2|TRBJ2-1|TRBV11-2
CASSPGLAGENEQFF
TGTGCCAGCAGCCCCGGACTAGCGGGAGAGAATGAGCAGTTCTTC
>NA|NA|TRBJ2-1|TRBV5-4
CASSLVNRDYNEQFF
TGTGCCAGCAGCTTGGTAAACAGGGACTACAATGAGCAGTTCTTC
>NA|NA|TRBJ2-1|TRBV5-5
CASSALPGNEQFF
TGTGCCAGCAGCGCCCTACCGGGAAATGAGCAGTTCTTC
>NA|TRBD2|TRBJ2-3|TRBV18
CASSPWGGGTDTQYF
TGTGCCAGCTCACCATGGGGAGGGGGCACAGATACGCAGTATTTT
>NA|NA|TRBJ2-5|TRBV5-4
CASSLARGRQETQYF
TGTGCCAGCAGCTTGGCCCGGGGTAGACAAGAGACCCAGTACTTC
>NA|TRBD2|TRBJ2-2|TRBV29-1
CSAGLATGELFF
TGCAGCGCGGGACTAGCGACCGGGGAGCTGTTTTTT
>once|NA|TRBJ1-1|TRBV18
CASSPIQLATEAFF
TGTGCCAGCTCACCAATCCAGCTCGCCACTGAAGCTTTCTTT
>NA|TRBD1|TRBJ1-2|TRBV19
CASSVPGQGIYGYTF
TGTGCCAGTAGTGTACCGGGACAGGGGATCTATGGCTACACCTTC